This is a list of T cell receptor beta chains from one sample in a study of T-cell reconstitution after alpha-beta-depleted transplantation in children. Each CDR3 protein gets one entry after TCRdb re-called the PCR reads with MiXCR. The data show fewer than 1 million distinct CDR3 sequences, about 16% seen once. The sequenced sample was PBMCs, mostly from graft donor cells, obtained 360 days after TCRalphabeta/CD19-depleted stem cell transplant. The receptors were sampled from a male patient younger than 18 who had a stem cell transplant for acute lymphoblastic leukemia, so the T cells may come from the graft donor. Both conserved end residues are part of each CDR3. Fields, in order: clone size, V gene, D gene, J gene, CDR3 protein, CDR3 DNA. D genes are given only for firm matches. Expanded clones are given a class, and other clones once, few, many or no size at all.

clone_size: -
v_call: TRBV24-1
d_call: -
j_call: TRBJ1-4
cdr3_aa: CATSRTVNEKLFF
cdr3_nt: TGTGCCACCAGTAGGACGGTGAATGAAAAACTGTTTTTT

clone_size: -
v_call: TRBV29-1
d_call: -
j_call: TRBJ2-7
cdr3_aa: CSVEVADQGGEQYF
cdr3_nt: TGCAGCGTTGAAGTAGCGGACCAAGGGGGTGAGCAGTACTTC

clone_size: -
v_call: TRBV9
d_call: TRBD1
j_call: TRBJ1-2
cdr3_aa: CASSFIDRGYGYTF
cdr3_nt: TGTGCCAGCAGCTTCATCGACAGGGGTTATGGCTACACCTTC

clone_size: few
v_call: TRBV5-5
d_call: TRBD2
j_call: TRBJ2-7
cdr3_aa: CASSWDPRGDEQYF
cdr3_nt: TGTGCCAGCAGCTGGGACCCTCGGGGGGACGAGCAGTACTTC

clone_size: -
v_call: TRBV10-3
d_call: -
j_call: TRBJ2-7
cdr3_aa: CAIGSPSYEQYF
cdr3_nt: TGTGCCATTGGCAGTCCATCCTACGAGCAGTACTTC

clone_size: many
v_call: TRBV9
d_call: -
j_call: TRBJ2-3
cdr3_aa: CASSVDSNTDTQYF
cdr3_nt: TGTGCCAGCAGCGTAGACAGTAACACAGATACGCAGTATTTT

clone_size: -
v_call: TRBV7-9
d_call: -
j_call: TRBJ2-7
cdr3_aa: CASSLIGVSYEQYF
cdr3_nt: TGTGCCAGCAGCTTGATAGGGGTTTCCTACGAGCAGTACTTC

clone_size: -
v_call: TRBV6-5
d_call: TRBD1
j_call: TRBJ2-1
cdr3_aa: CASSYSGTGGNEQFF
cdr3_nt: TGTGCCAGCAGTTACTCCGGCACAGGGGGCAATGAGCAGTTCTTC

clone_size: -
v_call: TRBV6-1
d_call: TRBD1
j_call: TRBJ1-4
cdr3_aa: CASSELGGAQAGKEKLFF
cdr3_nt: TGTGCCAGCAGTGAATTAGGGGGCGCCCAGGCGGGGAAAGAAAAACTGTTTTTT

clone_size: -
v_call: TRBV20-1
d_call: -
j_call: TRBJ1-2
cdr3_aa: CSASVARAVGGYTF
cdr3_nt: TGCAGTGCTAGCGTCGCCAGGGCGGTCGGTGGCTACACCTTC

clone_size: -
v_call: TRBV19
d_call: -
j_call: TRBJ2-7
cdr3_aa: CASSIDLTGVEQYF
cdr3_nt: TGTGCCAGTAGTATAGATCTCACGGGAGTCGAGCAGTACTTC

clone_size: -
v_call: TRBV12-3/TRBV12-4
d_call: TRBD1
j_call: TRBJ1-5
cdr3_aa: CASSLRGQGALEPQHF
cdr3_nt: TGTGCCAGCAGTCTACGCGGACAGGGGGCTCTAGAGCCCCAGCATTTT

clone_size: few
v_call: TRBV4-2
d_call: TRBD2
j_call: TRBJ2-7
cdr3_aa: CASSQEGSLAGSYEQYF
cdr3_nt: TGTGCCAGCAGCCAAGAGGGGTCCTTAGCGGGTTCGTACGAGCAGTACTTC

clone_size: -
v_call: TRBV24-1
d_call: -
j_call: TRBJ2-1
cdr3_aa: CATRINSGSNEQFF
cdr3_nt: TGTGCCACCAGAATCAATAGCGGATCCAATGAGCAGTTCTTC

clone_size: -
v_call: TRBV12-3/TRBV12-4
d_call: TRBD2
j_call: TRBJ2-1
cdr3_aa: CASSLLLAGGNRGHSDEQFF
cdr3_nt: TGTGCCAGCAGTCTCTTGTTAGCGGGAGGAAACAGAGGGCATTCCGATGAGCAGTTCTTC

clone_size: -
v_call: TRBV12-3/TRBV12-4
d_call: -
j_call: TRBJ1-1
cdr3_aa: CASSTEGLRISEAFF
cdr3_nt: TGTGCCAGCAGTACCGAGGGACTACGAATCTCTGAAGCTTTCTTT

clone_size: few
v_call: TRBV6-2/TRBV6-3
d_call: -
j_call: TRBJ2-1
cdr3_aa: CASIVGGTGYNEQFF
cdr3_nt: TGTGCCAGCATAGTAGGCGGGACCGGTTACAATGAGCAGTTCTTC

clone_size: few
v_call: TRBV12-3/TRBV12-4
d_call: -
j_call: TRBJ2-5
cdr3_aa: CASSLGGAGEETQYF
cdr3_nt: TGTGCCAGCAGTTTAGGGGGGGCAGGGGAAGAGACCCAGTACTTC

clone_size: -
v_call: TRBV4-1
d_call: TRBD2
j_call: TRBJ2-1
cdr3_aa: CASSPPGSAGGLRSYNEQFF
cdr3_nt: TGCGCCAGCAGCCCCCCGGGGTCAGCGGGAGGGCTCCGCTCCTACAATGAGCAGTTCTTC

clone_size: -
v_call: TRBV4-1
d_call: -
j_call: TRBJ2-5
cdr3_aa: CASSQGSQETQYF
cdr3_nt: TGCGCCAGCAGCCAAGGGAGCCAGGAGACCCAGTACTTC

clone_size: many
v_call: TRBV29-1
d_call: TRBD2
j_call: TRBJ2-1
cdr3_aa: CSARGGIAGWDEQFF
cdr3_nt: TGCAGCGCCCGGGGGGGGATAGCGGGATGGGATGAGCAGTTCTTC

clone_size: -
v_call: TRBV18
d_call: -
j_call: TRBJ1-4
cdr3_aa: CASSALTVAGNEKLFF
cdr3_nt: TGTGCCAGCTCCGCCCTGACCGTCGCGGGCAATGAAAAACTGTTTTTT

clone_size: many
v_call: TRBV29-1
d_call: -
j_call: TRBJ1-4
cdr3_aa: CSVDRWEPANEKLFF
cdr3_nt: TGCAGCGTTGATAGGTGGGAACCGGCTAATGAAAAACTGTTTTTT

clone_size: many
v_call: TRBV4-1
d_call: TRBD1
j_call: TRBJ1-6
cdr3_aa: CASSQEAGGWDSPLHF
cdr3_nt: TGCGCCAGCAGCCAAGAAGCAGGGGGTTGGGATTCACCCCTCCACTTT

clone_size: -
v_call: TRBV5-1
d_call: -
j_call: TRBJ1-2
cdr3_aa: CASSLGVLTF
cdr3_nt: TGCGCCAGCAGCTTAGGGGTGCTCACCTTC

clone_size: many
v_call: TRBV12-3/TRBV12-4
d_call: TRBD2
j_call: TRBJ2-2
cdr3_aa: CASSFPGGLSGELFF
cdr3_nt: TGTGCCAGCAGTTTCCCGGGAGGGTTGAGCGGGGAGCTGTTTTTT

clone_size: -
v_call: TRBV20-1
d_call: TRBD1
j_call: TRBJ1-2
cdr3_aa: CSARDLPTGLYGYTF
cdr3_nt: TGCAGTGCTAGAGATCTTCCGACAGGGCTCTATGGCTACACCTTC